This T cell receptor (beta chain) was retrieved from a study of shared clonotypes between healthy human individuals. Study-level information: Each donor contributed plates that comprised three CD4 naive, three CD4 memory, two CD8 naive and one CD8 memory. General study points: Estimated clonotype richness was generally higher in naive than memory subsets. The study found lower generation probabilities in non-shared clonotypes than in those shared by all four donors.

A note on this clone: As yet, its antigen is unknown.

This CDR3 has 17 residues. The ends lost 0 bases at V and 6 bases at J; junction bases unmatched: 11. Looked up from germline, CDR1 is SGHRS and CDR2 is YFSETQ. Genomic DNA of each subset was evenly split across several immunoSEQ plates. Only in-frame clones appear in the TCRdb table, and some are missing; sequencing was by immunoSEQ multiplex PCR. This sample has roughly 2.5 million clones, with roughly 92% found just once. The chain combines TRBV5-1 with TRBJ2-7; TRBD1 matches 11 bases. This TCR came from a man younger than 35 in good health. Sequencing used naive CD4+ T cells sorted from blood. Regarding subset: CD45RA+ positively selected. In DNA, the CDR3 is TGCGCCAGCAGCTTGGCTCGCACCGGGACAGGGGGGGCCGAGCAGTACTTC. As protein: CASSLARTGTGGAEQYF.